This passage covers 16 T cell receptor beta chains from one sample sequenced in a study of CD8 T cells in ankylosing spondylitis. For these receptors, no antigen is known. From the 5' RACE reads, TCRdb called clonotypes with MiXCR, one entry per CDR3 protein. This sample has 800,000 to 900,000 distinct CDR3 sequences, with approximately 10% found just once. Study-level findings and limits: Seemingly distinctive of ankylosing spondylitis blood was a TCR beta motif formed by eight highly homologous variants.

The sample was blood, either unsorted or a sorted T cell fraction (not recorded which). The receptors here all came from a male donor with ankylosing spondylitis.

This clonotype was observed many times. This chain links TRBV12-3 or TRBV12-4 with TRBJ2-1; 11 bases line up with TRBD2. The CDR3 covers 15 residues. V was clipped by 1 base and J by 10 bases; unmatched bases: 6. This CDR3 reads CASSLVSGGVSEQFF. As DNA, the CDR3 is TGTGCCAGCAGTTTAGTTAGCGGGGGGGTTAGCGAGCAGTTCTTC.

V usage is TRBV11-3 and J usage is TRBJ2-7; 7 bases are shared with TRBD1. The CDR3 covers 13 residues. Per the germline V gene, CDR1 is SGHNT and CDR2 is YENEEA. V dropped 7 bases and J dropped 2; count of bases not matched to a gene: 5. The CDR3 sequence is CASTTTGTYEQYF. The CDR3 nucleotides read TGTGCCAGCACCACGACAGGGACCTACGAGCAGTACTTC.

The V gene is TRBV5-5, the J gene TRBJ1-6, with no clear D. Germline V gene lookup returns CDR1 SGHKS and CDR2 YYEKEE (reference sequence). This CDR3 is built from 13 residues. The V and J ends lost 0 bases and 14 bases respectively, with 12 bases between them. This chain's CDR3 is CASSLEERATLHF. In DNA form, the CDR3 reads TGTGCCAGCAGCTTGGAGGAGAGGGCCACCCTCCACTTT. The variable domain in full, completed from reference TRBV5-5 and TRBJ1-6, reads DAGVTQSPTHLIKTRGQQVTLRCSPISGHKSVSWYQQVLGQGPQFIFQYYEKEERGRGNFPDRFSARQFPNYSSELNVNALLLGDSALYLCASSLEERATLHFGNGTRLTVT.

This clonotype was observed at least ten times. The gene calls are TRBV20-1 and TRBJ1-1; 7 bases are shared with TRBD1. CDR3 length: 12 residues. The J segment lost 0 bases and the V segment lost 6 bases, leaving 1 base of the junction unmatched. CDR1 DFQATT and CDR2 SNEGSKA come from the germline V gene (reference sequence). The CDR3 sequence is CSATGVNTEAFF. The DNA of the CDR3 is TGCAGTGCAACAGGGGTGAACACTGAAGCTTTCTTT.

The gene calls are TRBV5-1 and TRBJ1-1; D is uncertain. Trimming left V 5 bases short and J 8 bases short, with 13 bases between. CDR3 length equals 12 residues. Germline V gene lookup returns CDR1 SGHRS and CDR2 YFSETQ. CDR3 region: CASSYTGVEAFF. The CDR3 DNA sequence: TGCGCCAGCAGTTACACTGGGGTAGAAGCTTTCTTT.

This clonotype was counted only a few times. The rearrangement links TRBV6-1 to TRBJ2-5, with TRBD1 identical over 10 bases. The CDR3 has 15 residues. Per germline, CDR1 MNHNS and CDR2 SASEGT. V shed 7 bases and J 4 bases; nucleotides not matched to a gene: 9. For the CDR3, the DNA is TGTGCCAGCAACCGTGGACAGGGGGATTCAGAGACCCAGTACTTC. The encoded protein is CASNRGQGDSETQYF.

The chain has TRBV18 and TRBJ2-5; D is unresolved. This CDR3 comprises 14 residues. V was cut by 2 bases and J by 5 bases, with 12 bases left in between. The germline gives CDR1 KGHSH, CDR2 LQKENI. CDR3: CASSPKAAVETQYF. CDR3 in DNA: TGTGCCAGCTCACCAAAAGCCGCCGTGGAGACCCAGTACTTC.

This clonotype was recorded a few times. This chain links TRBV6-1 with TRBJ2-7; 7 positions match TRBD1. J lost 12 bases, V lost 4 bases, and 6 bases had no gene match. The CDR3 is 11 amino acids. CDR1 and CDR2 from the germline V gene are MNHNS and SASEGT. DNA of the CDR3: TGTGCCAGCAGTGGAGGGGGCAAGCCGTACTTC. This translates into CASSGGGKPYF.

There are many counts of this clonotype. The chain links TRBV20-1 to TRBJ2-1, with D possibly called TRBD1 or TRBD2 (5 bases each). CDR1 and CDR2 from the germline V gene are DFQATT and SNEGSKA (reference sequence). Trimming removed 5 bases at V and 2 bases at J, with 13 bases between. CDR3 size: 14 residues. This CDR3 is CSAPRLGAYNEQFF. The CDR3 DNA is TGCAGTGCTCCCCGTTTGGGGGCCTACAATGAGCAGTTCTTC.

The rearrangement links TRBV7-2 to TRBJ1-2; D gene uncertain. The CDR3 runs to 15 residues. V lost 1 base, J lost 7 bases, and 16 bases lay in between. Germline values: CDR1 SGHTA, CDR2 FQGNSA. For the CDR3, the DNA is TGTGCCAGCAGCTTAGGACGGACGCTCTGGTCTGGCTACACCTTC. The encoded protein is CASSLGRTLWSGYTF.

The chain joins TRBV30 to TRBJ2-3; TRBD2 matches 8 bases. Germline values: CDR1 GTSNPN, CDR2 SVGIG (reference sequence). CDR3 length: 13 residues. J was trimmed by 3 bases and V by 3 bases; bases with no gene match: 2. DNA of the CDR3: TGTGCCTGGAGCGTAGCGGGGACAGATACGCAGTATTTT. It yields the protein CAWSVAGTDTQYF.

The chain employs TRBV5-1 and TRBJ2-7; weak D call: TRBD2 (5 bases). CDR3 length: 13 amino acids. Trimming took 4 bases from V and 7 from J, leaving 15 bases between them. The V gene's germline CDR1 is SGHRS and CDR2 YFSETQ. The CDR3 protein is CASSPGIPGEQYF. The DNA for the CDR3 is TGCGCCAGCAGCCCCGGGATTCCGGGGGAGCAGTACTTC. The entire variable domain, with the rest obtained from reference TRBV5-1 and TRBJ2-7, is as follows: KAGVTQTPRYLIKTRGQQVTLSCSPISGHRSVSWYQQTPGQGLQFLFEYFSETQRNKGNFPGRFSGRQFSNSRSEMNVSTLELGDSALYLCASSPGIPGEQYFGPGTRLTVT.

V is TRBV20-1 and J is TRBJ2-1, with D uncertain. The germline gives CDR1 DFQATT, CDR2 SNEGSKA (reference sequence). CDR3 length: 14 residues. V shed 3 bases and J shed 5 bases, with 14 bases lying between them. CDR3 loop: CSASGVGFHNEQFF. DNA of the CDR3: TGCAGTGCTAGTGGCGTTGGCTTCCACAATGAGCAGTTCTTC.

The sample holds a few counts of this clonotype. J is TRBJ2-7 and V is TRBV20-1; 8 bases are a match to TRBD2. Looked up from germline, CDR1 is DFQATT and CDR2 is SNEGSKA (reference sequence). This CDR3 has 13 amino acids. The V and J ends lost 6 bases and 7 bases, in that order; junction bases with no gene match: 11. CDR3 DNA sequence: TGCAGTGCAAACGAGGGACTAGTGGGTGAGCAGTACTTC. This encodes CSANEGLVGEQYF.

The table lists this clonotype with many counts. An end of the junction differs from the germline gene, which may be a read error. The chain links TRBV5-1 to TRBJ1-2; 9 nucleotides align to TRBD1. Germline-derived CDR1 and CDR2 are SGHRS and YFSETQ. This CDR3 is 12 amino acids long. CDR3 DNA: TGTGCCAGCAGCTTGGACAGGGGTGGCTACACCTTC. Translation: CASSLDRGGYTF.

V gene TRBV11-1 combines with J gene TRBJ2-2, with 12 bases identical to TRBD2. Per germline, CDR1 SGHAT and CDR2 FQDESV (reference sequence). The CDR3 is 20 residues long. V dropped 4 bases and J dropped 5; count of bases not matched to a gene: 17. This chain's CDR3 is CASSSPGLAGLWGNTGELFF. The CDR3 bases are TGTGCCAGCAGCTCCCCCGGACTAGCGGGACTCTGGGGCAATACCGGGGAGCTGTTTTTT.